The next 14 T cell receptor beta chains were all read from a single sample in a study of blood T cell repertoires in COVID-19. TCRdb's copy holds only in-frame clones and misses some; the assay was immunoSEQ multiplex PCR. The table includes 110,000 or so clones, approximately 87% detected once. Sequences were obtained from peripheral blood. Receptors originate from a man aged 70-80 years who had recovered from COVID-19.

The V gene is TRBV18, the J gene TRBJ2-1, with D possibly TRBD1 on 6 matching bases. V was cut by 2 bases and J by 4 bases, with 15 bases left in between. The V gene's germline CDR1 is KGHSH and CDR2 LQKENI. CDR3 length: 16 amino acids. The CDR3 nucleotides are TGTGCCAGCTCACCAGTTCAGGGGAAGACGTACAATGAGCAGTTCTTC. It translates to CASSPVQGKTYNEQFF.

V is TRBV6-4 and J is TRBJ1-6; D call uncertain. The CDR3 runs to 14 residues. Trimming shortened V by 2 bases and J by 7 bases, and 9 bases separated the two germline ends. Germline values: CDR1 MRHNA, CDR2 SNTAGT. CDR3 sequence (DNA): TGTGCCAGCAGTGACGGTATGCGGAATTCACCCCTCCACTTT. Protein sequence: CASSDGMRNSPLHF.

This rearrangement joins TRBV6-5 to TRBJ1-5; perhaps TRBD1 as D (5 bases). Trimming took off 0 bases at V and 1 base at J, with 10 bases between the two ends. Looked up from germline, CDR1 is MNHEY and CDR2 is SVGAGI. The length of the CDR3 is 16 residues. The chain's CDR3 is CASSYSGRASNQPQHF. The CDR3 region has the DNA TGTGCCAGCAGTTACTCGGGCAGGGCAAGCAATCAGCCCCAGCATTTT.

This chain links TRBV6-5 with TRBJ2-1; D not resolved. The CDR3 is 15 amino acids. V shed 2 bases and J shed 5 bases, with 13 bases lying between them. CDR1 is MNHEY and CDR2 is SVGAGI in the germline V gene. CDR3 sequence (DNA): TGTGCCAGCAGTTACCTACCGGTCGTGGACAATGAGCAGTTCTTC. The encoded protein is CASSYLPVVDNEQFF.

The rearrangement links TRBV11-2 to TRBJ1-1, with 8 bases fitting TRBD1. Germline CDR1 and CDR2: SGHAT and FQNNGV. Trimming removed 5 bases from V and 5 bases from J; junction bases left unmatched: 7. The CDR3 extends over 14 amino acids. CDR3 sequence reads: CASSAGQGRTEAFF. The CDR3 DNA follows: TGTGCCAGCAGCGCTGGACAGGGTAGGACTGAAGCTTTCTTT.

The gene calls are TRBV5-5 and TRBJ2-5; D not certain. Looked up from germline, CDR1 is SGHKS and CDR2 is YYEKEE (reference sequence). CDR3 length: 13 residues. The germline V and J ends were trimmed by 0 bases and 5 bases, with 8 bases remaining between them. CDR3 coding DNA: TGTGCCAGCAGCTTGGGGGCTGTGGAGACCCAGTACTTC. Amino acids: CASSLGAVETQYF.

V and J are TRBV18 and TRBJ2-7; TRBD2 matches at 7 bases. Germline trimming cut 5 bases from V and 3 bases from J; bases unmatched to any gene: 13. Germline V CDR1 and CDR2: KGHSH, LQKENI. The CDR3 runs 16 residues. The DNA of the CDR3 is TGTGCCAGCTCAGCAGGCTCGCGGGGGAAGAACTACGAGCAGTACTTC. Amino acids: CASSAGSRGKNYEQYF.

The chain has TRBV30 and TRBJ1-1; 8 bases match TRBD1. From germline, CDR1 is GTSNPN and CDR2 SVGIG (reference sequence). The CDR3 covers 17 residues. V lost 3 bases to trimming and J lost 3 bases; unmatched junction nucleotides: 15. CDR3 loop: CAWSPQGEGGFYTEAFF. The CDR3 coding sequence is TGTGCCTGGAGCCCACAGGGGGAAGGTGGTTTTTACACTGAAGCTTTCTTT.

This chain's CDR3 is CASSPHGEQAFYGYTF. CDR3 sequence (DNA): TGTGCCAGCAGCCCCCATGGGGAGCAGGCTTTCTATGGCTACACCTTC. The V and J genes are TRBV7-2 and TRBJ1-2, with D unclear. The V and J ends lost 5 bases and 4 bases respectively, with 20 bases between them. There are 16 residues in the CDR3. The germline gives CDR1 SGHTA, CDR2 FQGNSA.

The J gene is TRBJ1-2, the V gene TRBV5-4, with unresolved D. CDR1 and CDR2 from the germline V gene are SGHNT and YYREEE (reference sequence). CDR3 length: 16 residues. The V end was cut by 4 bases, the J end by 4 bases, with 20 bases between. The CDR3 DNA follows: TGTGCCAGCAGCCAAGAGACAAGCCCCATGCTCTATGGCTACACCTTC. This codes for CASSQETSPMLYGYTF.

The rearrangement uses TRBV6-6 and TRBJ1-6, with 7 bases lining up with TRBD1. Germline CDR1 MNHNY, CDR2 SVGAGI (reference sequence). V lost 5 bases, J lost 3 bases, and 1 base stayed unmatched. The CDR3 covers 14 residues. CDR3 sequence (DNA): TGTGCCAGCAGTCGGGACAGCTATAATTCACCCCTCCACTTT. This encodes CASSRDSYNSPLHF.

The V and J genes are TRBV7-7 and TRBJ2-5, with 9 nucleotides matching TRBD1. Germline CDR1 is SSHAT and CDR2 is FNYEAQ (reference sequence). The CDR3 runs 15 residues. V lost 1 base to trimming and J lost 4 bases; unmatched junction nucleotides: 4. This CDR3 reads CASSLDGTGLETQYF. In DNA, the CDR3 is TGTGCCAGCAGCTTAGATGGGACAGGGCTAGAGACCCAGTACTTC.

The rearrangement links TRBV3-1 (or the pseudogene TRBV3-2) to TRBJ1-4, with no clear D. The V gene lost 1 base and the J gene lost 6 bases, with 6 bases spanning the gap. The CDR3 has 13 amino acids. CDR1 and CDR2 (germline): LGHDT, YNNKEL (reference sequence). CDR3 region: CASSQGGYEKLFF. DNA of the CDR3: TGTGCCAGCAGCCAAGGCGGCTATGAAAAACTGTTTTTT.

The gene calls are TRBV5-4 and TRBJ1-2; 9 bases fit TRBD1. V dropped 4 bases and J dropped 3; count of bases not matched to a gene: 7. The germline CDR1 and CDR2 sequences are SGHNT and YYREEE (reference sequence). There are 15 residues in the CDR3. CDR3 nucleotides: TGTGCCAGCAGCCACAGGGGGCAGGGAGACTATGGCTACACCTTC. Translation: CASSHRGQGDYGYTF.